Described below is a single TCR beta chain sequence and its context. This CDR3 comprises 15 residues. CDR1 KGHSH and CDR2 LQKENI come from the germline V gene. With V trimmed by 5 bases and J by 4 bases, 5 bases remained unmatched. TCRdb's copy holds only in-frame clones and misses some; the assay was immunoSEQ multiplex PCR. The sample has 95,000 to 110,000 clones, over 65% seen once. This entry belongs to a study of blood T cell repertoires in COVID-19. Study in general: The United States, Italy and Spain were the sources of the acute and convalescent COVID-19 samples. The cDNA or gDNA used as material had been derived from T cells, B-cell-depleted T cells, or PBMCs.

The TCR originated in a man aged 60-69 years with acute or convalescent COVID-19. The chain combines TRBV18 with TRBJ2-7, with 13 bases that match TRBD2. The specimen sequenced was peripheral blood. This CDR3 reads CASSARTSGRYEQYV. The CDR3 DNA reads as TGTGCCAGCTCAGCCAGGACTAGCGGGAGATACGAGCAGTACGTC.